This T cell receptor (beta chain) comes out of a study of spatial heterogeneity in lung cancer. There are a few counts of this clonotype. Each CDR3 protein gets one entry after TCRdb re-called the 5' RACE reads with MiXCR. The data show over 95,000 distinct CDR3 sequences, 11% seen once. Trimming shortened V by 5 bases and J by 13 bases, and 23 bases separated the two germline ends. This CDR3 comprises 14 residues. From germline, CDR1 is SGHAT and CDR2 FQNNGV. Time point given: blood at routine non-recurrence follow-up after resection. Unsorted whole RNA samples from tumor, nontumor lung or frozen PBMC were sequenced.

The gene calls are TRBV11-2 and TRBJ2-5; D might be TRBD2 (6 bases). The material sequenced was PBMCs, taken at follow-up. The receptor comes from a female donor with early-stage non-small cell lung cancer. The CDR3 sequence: CASSHHTARDWMYF. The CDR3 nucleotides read TGTGCCAGCAGCCACCATACCGCCCGGGACTGGATGTACTTC.